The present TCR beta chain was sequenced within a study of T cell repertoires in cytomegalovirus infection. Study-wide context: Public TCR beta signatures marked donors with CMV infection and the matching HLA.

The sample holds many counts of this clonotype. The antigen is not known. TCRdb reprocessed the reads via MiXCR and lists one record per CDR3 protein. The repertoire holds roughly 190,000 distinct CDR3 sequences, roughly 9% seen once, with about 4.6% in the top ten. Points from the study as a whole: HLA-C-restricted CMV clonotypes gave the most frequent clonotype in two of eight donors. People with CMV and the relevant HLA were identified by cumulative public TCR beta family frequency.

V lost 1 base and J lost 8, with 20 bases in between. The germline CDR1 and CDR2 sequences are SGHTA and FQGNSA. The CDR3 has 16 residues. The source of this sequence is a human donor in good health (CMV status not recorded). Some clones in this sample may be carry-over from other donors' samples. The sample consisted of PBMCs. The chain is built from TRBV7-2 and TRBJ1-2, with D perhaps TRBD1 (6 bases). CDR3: CASSLEGPGAYRGYTF. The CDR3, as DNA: TGTGCCAGCAGCTTAGAGGGCCCAGGGGCCTATAGAGGCTACACCTTC. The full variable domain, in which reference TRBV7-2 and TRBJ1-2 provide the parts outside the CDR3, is GAGVSQSPSNKVTEKGKDVELRCDPISGHTALYWYRQSLGQGLEFLIYFQGNSAPDKSGLPSDRFSAERTGGSVSTLTIQRTQQEDSAVYLCASSLEGPGAYRGYTFGSGTRLTVV.